Each of the 3 T cell receptor beta chains below was sequenced from the same sample in a study of cytotoxic CD8 clonotypes in ibrutinib-treated CLL. Using immunoSEQ multiplex PCR, the repertoire was profiled, and TCRdb retains in-frame clones only, with some absent. Among about 140,000 clones, around 81% were seen once, and the ten largest hold 6.5% to 8%. The source material was PBMCs, sampled after 36 months of ibrutinib treatment. The receptors stem from a human donor with chronic lymphocytic leukemia.

The chain joins TRBV5-6 to TRBJ2-3; D call uncertain. Looked up from germline, CDR1 is SGHDT and CDR2 is YYEEEE. V was trimmed by 5 bases and J by 2 bases, leaving 18 bases between them. This CDR3 spans 16 amino acids. This chain's CDR3 is CASSPLKGFFTDTQYF. The CDR3 DNA follows: TGTGCCAGCAGTCCGCTCAAAGGGTTTTTCACAGATACGCAGTATTTT.

The rearrangement links TRBV18 to TRBJ2-5; the match to TRBD1 covers 7 bases. The germline gives CDR1 KGHSH, CDR2 LQKENI. V lost 5 bases, J lost 0 bases, and 3 bases stayed unmatched. The CDR3 contains 14 residues. In DNA, the CDR3 is TGTGCCAGCTCATCACAGGGGTACCAAGAGACCCAGTACTTC. Amino acid sequence: CASSSQGYQETQYF.

The V gene is TRBV30, the J gene TRBJ2-7, with TRBD2 identical over 7 bases. J was trimmed by 2 bases and V by 4 bases; bases with no gene match: 2. There are 12 residues in the CDR3. The germline gives CDR1 GTSNPN, CDR2 SVGIG (reference sequence). CDR3: CAWNAGAYEQYF. CDR3 nucleotides: TGTGCCTGGAACGCGGGAGCCTACGAGCAGTACTTC.